The entry below gives a single T cell receptor (beta chain) sequence along with its context. This specimen comes from a study of cytomegalovirus exposure and HLA in healthy donors. Repertoires were generated with immunoSEQ multiplex PCR, while TCRdb's copy carries only in-frame clones and drops some. The sample has tens of thousands of clones; approximately 97% are singletons. Sequenced input: PBMCs. The receptor was isolated from a man aged 18 to 29 in good health and CMV-seronegative.

The CDR3 bases are TGCGCCAGCAGCAGCGGACTAGCGGGATCCCGCGAGCAGTTCTTC. Translation: CASSSGLAGSREQFF. The rearrangement uses TRBV5-1 and TRBJ2-1; 12 nucleotides agree with TRBD2. The V gene end was trimmed by 4 bases and the J gene end by 10 bases; junction bases not matched to a gene: 9. This CDR3 spans 15 amino acids. Germline V gene sequence: CDR1 SGHRS, CDR2 YFSETQ.